The 2 T cell receptor beta chains listed next were all sequenced from one sample in a study of human T cells and chemical hapten exposure. TCRdb re-called the 5' RACE reads with MiXCR, one entry per CDR3 protein. This sample yields 120,000 to 150,000 distinct CDR3 sequences, of which around 4.4% are seen a single time; approximately 1.4% belongs to the top ten. The authors' total RNA extraction used unfractionated whole blood. The receptors derive from a female donor in good health.

This clonotype has at least ten counts. The chain employs TRBV5-6 and TRBJ1-6, with 8 bases identical to TRBD1. With 1 base clipped from V and 4 bases from J, the junction kept 4 bases outside the gene matches. Germline V gives CDR1 SGHDT, CDR2 YYEEEE. The CDR3 spans 16 residues. CDR3 region: CASSLQGAIYNSPLHF. For the CDR3, the DNA is TGTGCCAGCAGCTTGCAGGGGGCGATTTATAATTCACCCCTCCACTTT.

Many counts were recorded for this clonotype. V usage is TRBV20-1 and J usage is TRBJ2-3; D gene ambiguous. Germline V gene sequence: CDR1 DFQATT, CDR2 SNEGSKA (reference sequence). Trimming took off 3 bases at V and 10 bases at J, with 11 bases between the two ends. CDR3 size: 11 residues. The CDR3 nucleotides are TGCAGTGCTAGTGGCCCAGGACCGCAGTATTTT. Translated: CSASGPGPQYF.